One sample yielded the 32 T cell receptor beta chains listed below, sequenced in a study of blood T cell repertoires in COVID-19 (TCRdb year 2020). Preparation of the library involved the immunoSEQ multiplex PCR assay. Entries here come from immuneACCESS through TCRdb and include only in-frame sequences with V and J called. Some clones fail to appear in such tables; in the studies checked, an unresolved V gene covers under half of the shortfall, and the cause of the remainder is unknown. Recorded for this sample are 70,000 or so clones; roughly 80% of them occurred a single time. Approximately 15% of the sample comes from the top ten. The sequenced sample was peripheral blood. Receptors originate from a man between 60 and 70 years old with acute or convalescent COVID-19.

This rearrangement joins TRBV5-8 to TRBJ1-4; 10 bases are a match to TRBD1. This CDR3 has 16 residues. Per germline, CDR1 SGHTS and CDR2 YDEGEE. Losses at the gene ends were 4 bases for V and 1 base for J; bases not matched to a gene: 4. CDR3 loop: CASSRQGALTNEKLFF. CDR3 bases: TGTGCCAGCAGCCGACAGGGGGCTCTAACTAATGAAAAACTGTTTTTT.

This chain's CDR3 is CAISGQGEASPLHF. The CDR3, as DNA: TGTGCCATCAGTGGACAGGGTGAGGCTTCACCCCTCCACTTT. The rearrangement uses TRBV10-3 and TRBJ1-6; 7 positions agree with TRBD1. Unmatched junction bases numbered 6, after V lost 4 bases and J lost 9 bases. This CDR3 spans 14 amino acids. Germline CDR1 is ENHRY and CDR2 is SYGVKD.

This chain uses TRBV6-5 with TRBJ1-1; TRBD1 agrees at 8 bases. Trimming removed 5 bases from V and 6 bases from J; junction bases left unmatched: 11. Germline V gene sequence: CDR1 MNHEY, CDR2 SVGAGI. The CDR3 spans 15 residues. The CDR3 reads CASSIKGQGFAEAFF. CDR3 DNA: TGTGCCAGCAGTATTAAAGGACAGGGTTTCGCTGAAGCTTTCTTT.

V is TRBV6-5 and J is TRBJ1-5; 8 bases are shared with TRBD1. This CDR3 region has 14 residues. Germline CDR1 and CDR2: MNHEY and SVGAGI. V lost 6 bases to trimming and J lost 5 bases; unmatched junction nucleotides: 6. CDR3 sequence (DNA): TGTGCCAGCAGCCCAGGACAGGGCGATCAGCCCCAGCATTTT. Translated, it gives CASSPGQGDQPQHF.

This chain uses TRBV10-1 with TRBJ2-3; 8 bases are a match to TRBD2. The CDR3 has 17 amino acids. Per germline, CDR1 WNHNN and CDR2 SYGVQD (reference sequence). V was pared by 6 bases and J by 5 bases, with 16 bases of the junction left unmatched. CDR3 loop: CASSPSGGGPSGDTQYF. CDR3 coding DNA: TGCGCCAGCAGCCCCAGTGGCGGGGGGCCTTCCGGAGATACGCAGTATTTT.

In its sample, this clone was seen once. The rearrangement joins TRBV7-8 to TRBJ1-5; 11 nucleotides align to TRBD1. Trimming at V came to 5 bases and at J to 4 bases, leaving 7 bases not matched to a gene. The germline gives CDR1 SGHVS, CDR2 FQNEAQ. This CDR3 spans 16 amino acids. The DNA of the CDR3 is TGTGCCAGCAGCCTGGACAGGGGGCGCAATAATCAGCCCCAGCATTTT. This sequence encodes CASSLDRGRNNQPQHF.

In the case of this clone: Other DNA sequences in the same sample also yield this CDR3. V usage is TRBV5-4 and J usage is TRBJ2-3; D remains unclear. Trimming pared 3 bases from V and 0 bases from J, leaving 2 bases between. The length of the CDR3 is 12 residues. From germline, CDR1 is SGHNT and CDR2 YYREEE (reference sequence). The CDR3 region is CASSSSTDTQYF. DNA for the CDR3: TGTGCCAGCAGCTCAAGCACAGATACGCAGTATTTT. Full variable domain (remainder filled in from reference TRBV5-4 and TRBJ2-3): ETGVTQSPTHLIKTRGQQVTLRCSSQSGHNTVSWYQQALGQGPQFIFQYYREEENGRGNFPPRFSGLQFPNYSSELNVNALELDDSALYLCASSSSTDTQYFGPGTRLTVL.

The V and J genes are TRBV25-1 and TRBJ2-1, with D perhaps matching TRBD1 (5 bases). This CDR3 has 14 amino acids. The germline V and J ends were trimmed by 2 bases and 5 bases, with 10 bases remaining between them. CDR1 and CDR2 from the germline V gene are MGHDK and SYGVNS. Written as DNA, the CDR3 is TGTGCCAGCAGTGAACATAGGGGTGACAATGAGCAGTTCTTC. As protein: CASSEHRGDNEQFF. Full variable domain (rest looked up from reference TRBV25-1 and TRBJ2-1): EADIYQTPRYLVIGTGKKITLECSQTMGHDKMYWYQQDPGMELHLIHYSYGVNSTEKGDLSSESTVSRIRTEHFPLTLESARPSHTSQYLCASSEHRGDNEQFFGPGTRLTVL.

CDR3: CASSISSSGGETQYF. In DNA form, the CDR3 reads TGTGCCAGTAGTATCTCGTCTAGCGGGGGAGAGACCCAGTACTTC. V and J are TRBV19 and TRBJ2-5; 10 bases map to TRBD2. This CDR3 contains 15 residues. Unmatched junction bases numbered 5, after V lost 3 bases and J lost 4 bases. Germline CDR1 LNHDA, CDR2 SQIVND (reference sequence). The full variable domain, in which reference TRBV19 and TRBJ2-5 provide the parts outside the CDR3, is DGGITQSPKYLFRKEGQNVTLSCEQNLNHDAMYWYRQDPGQGLRLIYYSQIVNDFQKGDIAEGYSVSREKKESFPLTVTSAQKNPTAFYLCASSISSSGGETQYFGPGTRLLVL.

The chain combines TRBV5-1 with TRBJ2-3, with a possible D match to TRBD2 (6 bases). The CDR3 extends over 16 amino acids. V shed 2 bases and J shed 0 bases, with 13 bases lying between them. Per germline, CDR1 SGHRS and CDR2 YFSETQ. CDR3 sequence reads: CASSFLGGLSTDTQYF. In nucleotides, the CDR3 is TGCGCCAGCAGCTTTTTGGGAGGACTAAGCACAGATACGCAGTATTTT.

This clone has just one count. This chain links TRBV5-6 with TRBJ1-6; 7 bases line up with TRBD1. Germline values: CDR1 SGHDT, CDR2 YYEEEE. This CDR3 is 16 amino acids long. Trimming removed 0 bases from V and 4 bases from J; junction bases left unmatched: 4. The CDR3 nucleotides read TGTGCCAGCAGCTTGGGGGGACAGCTTTATAATTCACCCCTCCACTTT. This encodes CASSLGGQLYNSPLHF.

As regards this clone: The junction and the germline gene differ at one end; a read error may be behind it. In DNA, the CDR3 is TGTGCTAGGGGTTTGGTGGGAGGGGGGGGAGACTATGGCTACACCTTC. This encodes CARGLVGGGGDYGYTF. The chain employs TRBV12-5 and TRBJ1-2; a possible D gene is TRBD1 (6 bases). Germline V gene sequence: CDR1 LGHNT, CDR2 FRNRAP. CDR3 length: 16 residues. Looking up the rest from reference TRBV12-5 and TRBJ1-2 gives the full variable domain: DARVTQTPRHKVTEMGQEVTMRCQPILGHNTVFWYRQTMMQGLELLAYFRNRAPLDDSGMPKDRFSAEMPDATLATLKIQPSEPRDSAVYFCARGLVGGGGDYGYTFGSGTRLTVV.

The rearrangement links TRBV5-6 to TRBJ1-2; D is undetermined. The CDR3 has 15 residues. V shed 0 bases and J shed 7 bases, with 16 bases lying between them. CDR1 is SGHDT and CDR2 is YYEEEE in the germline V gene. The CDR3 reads CASSLERLNWGGYTF. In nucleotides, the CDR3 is TGTGCCAGCAGCTTGGAGCGGCTAAACTGGGGTGGCTACACCTTC.

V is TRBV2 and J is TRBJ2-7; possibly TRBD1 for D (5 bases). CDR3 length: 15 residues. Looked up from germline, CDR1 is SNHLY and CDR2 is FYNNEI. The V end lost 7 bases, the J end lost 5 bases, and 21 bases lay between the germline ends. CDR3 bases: TGTGCCAGCAACCCCTCGGCAGGGCGGTCCAACGAGCAGTACTTC. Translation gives CASNPSAGRSNEQYF.

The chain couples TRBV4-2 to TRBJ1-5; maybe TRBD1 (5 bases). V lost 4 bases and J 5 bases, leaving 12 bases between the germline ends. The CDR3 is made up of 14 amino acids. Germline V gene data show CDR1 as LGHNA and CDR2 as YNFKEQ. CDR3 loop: CASSRDSDYQPQHF. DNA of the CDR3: TGTGCCAGCAGCCGAGACAGTGATTATCAGCCCCAGCATTTT.

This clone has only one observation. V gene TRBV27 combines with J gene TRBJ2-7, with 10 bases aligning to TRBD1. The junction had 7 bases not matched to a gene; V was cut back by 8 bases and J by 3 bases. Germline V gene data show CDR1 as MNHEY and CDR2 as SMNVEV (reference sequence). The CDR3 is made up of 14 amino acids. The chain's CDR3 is CASHLGQGNYEQYF. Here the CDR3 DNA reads TGTGCCAGCCACCTGGGACAGGGGAACTACGAGCAGTACTTC.

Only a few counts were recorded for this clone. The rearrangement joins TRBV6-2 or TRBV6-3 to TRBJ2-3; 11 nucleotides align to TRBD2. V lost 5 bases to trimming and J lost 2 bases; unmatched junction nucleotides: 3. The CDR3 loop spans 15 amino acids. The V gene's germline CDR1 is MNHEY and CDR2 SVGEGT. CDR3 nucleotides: TGTGCCAGCAGTCAACTAGCGGGGGTCACAGATACGCAGTATTTT. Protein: CASSQLAGVTDTQYF.

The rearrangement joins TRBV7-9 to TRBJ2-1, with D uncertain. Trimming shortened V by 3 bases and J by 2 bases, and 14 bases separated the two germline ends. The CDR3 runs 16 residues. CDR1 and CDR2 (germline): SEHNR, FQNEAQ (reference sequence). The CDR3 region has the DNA TGTGCCAGCAGCTTCGGTGCGTTGCGGACCTACAATGAGCAGTTCTTC. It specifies CASSFGALRTYNEQFF.

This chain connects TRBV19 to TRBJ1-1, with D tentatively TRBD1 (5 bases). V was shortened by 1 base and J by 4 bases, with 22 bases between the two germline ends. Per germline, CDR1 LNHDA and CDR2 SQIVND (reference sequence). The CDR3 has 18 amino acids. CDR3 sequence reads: CASSIATRLRERGTEAFF. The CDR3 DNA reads TGTGCCAGTAGTATAGCCACAAGGCTCAGGGAAAGAGGCACTGAAGCTTTCTTT.

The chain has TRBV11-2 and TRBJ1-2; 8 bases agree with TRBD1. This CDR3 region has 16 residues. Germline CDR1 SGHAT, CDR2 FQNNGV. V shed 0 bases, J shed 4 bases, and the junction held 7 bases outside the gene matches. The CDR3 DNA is TGTGCCAGCAGCTTAGATCTGTGGCAGGGGGCCTATGGCTACACCTTC. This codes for CASSLDLWQGAYGYTF. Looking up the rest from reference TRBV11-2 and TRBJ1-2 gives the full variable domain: EAGVAQSPRYKIIEKRQSVAFWCNPISGHATLYWYQQILGQGPKLLIQFQNNGVVDDSQLPKDRFSAERLKGVDSTLKIQPAKLEDSAVYLCASSLDLWQGAYGYTFGSGTRLTVV.

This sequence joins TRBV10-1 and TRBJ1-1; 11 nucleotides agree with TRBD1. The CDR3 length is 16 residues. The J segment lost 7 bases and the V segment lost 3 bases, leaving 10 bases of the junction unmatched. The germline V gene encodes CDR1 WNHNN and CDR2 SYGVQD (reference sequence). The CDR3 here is CASSDFRDRGAHEAFF. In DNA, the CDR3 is TGCGCCAGCAGTGATTTCCGGGACAGGGGGGCCCATGAAGCTTTCTTT.

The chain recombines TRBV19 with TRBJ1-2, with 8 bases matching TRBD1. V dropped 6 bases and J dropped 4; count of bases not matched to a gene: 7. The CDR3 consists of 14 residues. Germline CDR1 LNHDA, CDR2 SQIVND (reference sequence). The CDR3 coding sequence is TGTGCCAGTAGCCTTGACAGGGGTGTCTATGGCTACACCTTC. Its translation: CASSLDRGVYGYTF.

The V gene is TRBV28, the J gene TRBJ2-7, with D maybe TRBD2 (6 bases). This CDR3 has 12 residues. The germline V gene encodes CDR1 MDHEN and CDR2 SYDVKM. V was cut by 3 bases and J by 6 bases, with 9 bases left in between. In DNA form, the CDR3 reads TGTGCCAGCAGTTTTATCGGGGGCGAGCAGTACTTC. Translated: CASSFIGGEQYF.

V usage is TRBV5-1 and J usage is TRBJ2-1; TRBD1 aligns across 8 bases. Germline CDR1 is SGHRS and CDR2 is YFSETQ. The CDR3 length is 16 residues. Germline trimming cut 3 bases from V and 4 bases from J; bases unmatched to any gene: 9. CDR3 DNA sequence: TGCGCCAGCAGCTCGCAAACGGGACAGGTATACAATGAGCAGTTCTTC. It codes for CASSSQTGQVYNEQFF.

In DNA form, the CDR3 reads TGTGCCAGCAGCTACGGGAACAATTCACCCCTCCACTTT. Residues: CASSYGNNSPLHF. This chain uses TRBV5-5 with TRBJ1-6, with D unclear. V lost 3 bases, J lost 7 bases, and 8 bases lay in between. CDR1 is SGHKS and CDR2 is YYEKEE in the germline V gene (reference sequence). This CDR3 is 13 amino acids long.

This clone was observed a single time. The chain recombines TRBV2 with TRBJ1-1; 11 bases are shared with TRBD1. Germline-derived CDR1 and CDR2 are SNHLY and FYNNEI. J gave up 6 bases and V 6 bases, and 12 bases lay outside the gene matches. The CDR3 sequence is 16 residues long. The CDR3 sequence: CASRGRTGGRASEAFF. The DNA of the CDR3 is TGTGCCAGCAGAGGGCGGACAGGGGGCCGTGCGTCTGAAGCTTTCTTT. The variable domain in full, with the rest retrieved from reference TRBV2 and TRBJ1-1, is EPEVTQTPSHQVTQMGQEVILRCVPISNHLYFYWYRQILGQKVEFLVSFYNNEISEKSEIFDDQFSVERPDGSNFTLKIRSTKLEDSAMYFCASRGRTGGRASEAFFGQGTRLTVV.

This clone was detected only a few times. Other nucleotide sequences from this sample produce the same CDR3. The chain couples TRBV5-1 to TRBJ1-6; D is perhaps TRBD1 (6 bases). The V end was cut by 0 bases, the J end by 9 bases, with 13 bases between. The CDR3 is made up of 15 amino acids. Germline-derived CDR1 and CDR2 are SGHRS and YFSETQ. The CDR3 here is CASSLAGQGSSPLHF. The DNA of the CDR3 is TGCGCCAGCAGCTTGGCCGGGCAGGGGAGTTCACCCCTCCACTTT.

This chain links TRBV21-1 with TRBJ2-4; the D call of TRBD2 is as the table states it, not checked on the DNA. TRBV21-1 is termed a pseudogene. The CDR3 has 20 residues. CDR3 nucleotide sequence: TGTGCCAGCACCAAGATAGCGGGGGGCGAGGCACGACGAGCCAAAAACATTCAGTACTTC. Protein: CASTKIAGGEARRAKNIQYF.

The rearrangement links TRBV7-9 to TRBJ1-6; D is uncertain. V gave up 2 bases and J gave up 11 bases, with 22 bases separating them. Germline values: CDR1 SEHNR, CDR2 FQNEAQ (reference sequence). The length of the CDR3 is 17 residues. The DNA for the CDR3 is TGTGCCAGCAGCTTATTTCCTGGAGGTGCCGGTGTAACACCCCTCCACTTT. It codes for CASSLFPGGAGVTPLHF.

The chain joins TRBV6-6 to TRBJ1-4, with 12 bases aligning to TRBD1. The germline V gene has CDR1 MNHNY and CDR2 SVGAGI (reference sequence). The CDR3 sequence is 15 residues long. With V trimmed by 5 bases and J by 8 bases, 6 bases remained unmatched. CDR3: CASSQSGTGGEKLFF. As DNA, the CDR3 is TGTGCCAGCAGTCAATCCGGGACAGGGGGCGAAAAACTGTTTTTT.

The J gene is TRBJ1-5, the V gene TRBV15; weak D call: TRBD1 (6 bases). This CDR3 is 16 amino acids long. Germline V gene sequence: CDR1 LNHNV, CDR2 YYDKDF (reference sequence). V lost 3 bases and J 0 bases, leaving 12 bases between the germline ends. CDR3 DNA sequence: TGTGCCACCAGCAGGAAGGGGGACGGTAGCAATCAGCCCCAGCATTTT. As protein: CATSRKGDGSNQPQHF.

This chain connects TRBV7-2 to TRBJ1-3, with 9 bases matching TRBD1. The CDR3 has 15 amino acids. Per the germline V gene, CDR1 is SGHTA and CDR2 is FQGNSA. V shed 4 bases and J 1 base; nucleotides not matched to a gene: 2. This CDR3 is CASSSTGGSGNTIYF. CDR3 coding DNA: TGTGCCAGCAGCTCGACAGGGGGATCTGGAAACACCATATATTTT.